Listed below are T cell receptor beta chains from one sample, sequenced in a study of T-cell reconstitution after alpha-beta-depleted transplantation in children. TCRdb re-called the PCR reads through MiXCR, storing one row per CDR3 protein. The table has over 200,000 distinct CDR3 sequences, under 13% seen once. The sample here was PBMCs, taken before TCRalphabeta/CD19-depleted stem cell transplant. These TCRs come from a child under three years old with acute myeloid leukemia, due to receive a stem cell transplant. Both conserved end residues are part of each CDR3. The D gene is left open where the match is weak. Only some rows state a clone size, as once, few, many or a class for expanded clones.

CAISEGGQPQHF	TGTGCCATCAGTGAGGGTGGGCAGCCCCAGCATTTT	many	TRBV10-3	TRBJ1-5	.
CAWSEGWNQPQHF	TGTGCCTGGAGTGAGGGGTGGAATCAGCCCCAGCATTTT	few	TRBV30	TRBJ1-5	.
CASSPGTRNQPQHF	TGTGCCAGCAGCCCAGGGACCCGTAATCAGCCCCAGCATTTT	many	TRBV3-1	TRBJ1-5	.
CASSSTGDEKLFF	TGTGCCAGCAGCTCCACAGGGGATGAAAAACTGTTTTTT	many	TRBV7-9	TRBJ1-4	TRBD1
CASTRVAWDEQFF	TGTGCCAGCACTCGGGTGGCCTGGGATGAGCAGTTCTTC	many	TRBV6-6	TRBJ2-1	.
CASSPTIRADTQYF	TGTGCCAGCAGCCCCACCATTCGTGCAGATACGCAGTATTTT	many	TRBV7-2	TRBJ2-3	.
CSARPRSSYNEQFF	TGCAGTGCTAGACCCCGGAGCTCCTACAATGAGCAGTTCTTC	many	TRBV20-1	TRBJ2-1	.
CASSQARPGLAGYNEQFF	TGTGCCAGCAGCCAAGCAAGGCCCGGACTAGCGGGCTACAATGAGCAGTTCTTC	many	TRBV4-2	TRBJ2-1	TRBD2
CSVVGVYGYTF	TGCAGCGTTGTGGGGGTCTATGGCTACACCTTC	many	TRBV29-1	TRBJ1-2	.
CSVEFNLAGGYVRTGELFF	TGCAGCGTTGAATTTAACCTAGCGGGGGGGTATGTGAGGACCGGGGAGCTGTTTTTT	many	TRBV29-1	TRBJ2-2	TRBD2
CASSRTGGSYEQYF	TGTGCCAGCAGCAGGACAGGGGGCTCCTACGAGCAGTACTTC	many	TRBV6-1	TRBJ2-7	TRBD1
CSAGGTSLSEQYF	TGCAGTGCTGGGGGGACTAGCCTCTCCGAGCAGTACTTC	many	TRBV20-1	TRBJ2-7	TRBD2
CASSFLAGDRTGELFF	TGCGCCAGCAGCTTCCTAGCGGGAGACCGGACCGGGGAGCTGTTTTTT	many	TRBV5-1	TRBJ2-2	TRBD2
CASSRHAPSGQETQYF	TGTGCCAGCAGCCGCCACGCCCCTAGCGGCCAAGAGACCCAGTACTTC	few	TRBV7-8	TRBJ2-5	TRBD2
CASRTGLAYEQYF	TGTGCCAGCAGAACCGGACTAGCCTACGAGCAGTACTTC	many	TRBV27	TRBJ2-7	TRBD2
CASSSRNSYEQYF	TGTGCCAGCAGTTCTCGAAACTCCTACGAGCAGTACTTC	many	TRBV28	TRBJ2-7	.
CASNLYEQYF	TGTGCCAGCAATCTCTACGAGCAGTACTTC	many	TRBV21-1	TRBJ2-7	.
CSASPYNEQFF	TGCAGTGCTAGTCCTTACAATGAGCAGTTCTTC	many	TRBV20-1	TRBJ2-1	.
CASFRENTEAFF	TGTGCCAGCTTCCGGGAGAACACTGAAGCTTTCTTT	many	TRBV5-5	TRBJ1-1	.
CAWSVLAGSTDTQYF	TGTGCCTGGAGTGTATTAGCGGGGTCGACAGATACGCAGTATTTT	.	TRBV30	TRBJ2-3	TRBD2
CAISGGAGELFF	TGTGCCATCAGTGGGGGGGCCGGGGAGCTGTTTTTT	many	TRBV10-3	TRBJ2-2	.
CASKGTAEETQYF	TGCGCCAGCAAGGGTACGGCGGAAGAGACCCAGTACTTC	few	TRBV5-1	TRBJ2-5	.
CASSQGSGFYGYTF	TGTGCCAGCAGCCAAGGTAGCGGCTTCTATGGCTACACCTTC	many	TRBV3-1	TRBJ1-2	.
CSVERGRANEKLFF	TGCAGCGTTGAACGGGGGCGGGCTAATGAAAAACTGTTTTTT	few	TRBV29-1	TRBJ1-4	.
CASSKKTGSNQPQHF	TGTGCCAGTAGTAAAAAGACAGGGAGCAATCAGCCCCAGCATTTT	once	TRBV19	TRBJ1-5	TRBD1
CASSRTSGREDTQYF	TGTGCCAGCAGCAGGACTAGCGGCCGAGAGGATACGCAGTATTTT	many	TRBV5-4	TRBJ2-3	TRBD2
CASSQPGTSGKSGANVLTF	TGTGCCAGCAGCCAACCTGGGACTAGCGGAAAATCTGGGGCCAACGTCCTGACTTTC	few	TRBV3-1	TRBJ2-6	TRBD2
CSARDSSGGHF	TGCAGTGCTAGAGATAGCAGTGGAGGCCACTTT	many	TRBV20-1	TRBJ1-6	.
CASSTGEQELNTEAFF	TGTGCCAGTAGTACCGGGGAACAGGAACTAAACACTGAAGCTTTCTTT	many	TRBV19	TRBJ1-1	.
CASSLGEIAYEQYF	TGTGCCAGCAGCTTAGGGGAAATCGCGTACGAGCAGTACTTC	many	TRBV11-2	TRBJ2-7	.
CASSLSAFTDTQYF	TGTGCCAGCAGCTTATCGGCCTTCACAGATACGCAGTATTTT	many	TRBV7-3	TRBJ2-3	.
CASGLPTLTVINEKLFF	TGTGCTAGTGGTTTGCCGACGCTGACCGTGATTAATGAAAAACTGTTTTTT	.	TRBV12-5	TRBJ1-4	.
CASSLGDRVLREQYF	TGTGCCAGCAGCTTGGGAGACAGGGTCCTCAGGGAGCAGTACTTC	.	TRBV11-1	TRBJ2-7	TRBD1